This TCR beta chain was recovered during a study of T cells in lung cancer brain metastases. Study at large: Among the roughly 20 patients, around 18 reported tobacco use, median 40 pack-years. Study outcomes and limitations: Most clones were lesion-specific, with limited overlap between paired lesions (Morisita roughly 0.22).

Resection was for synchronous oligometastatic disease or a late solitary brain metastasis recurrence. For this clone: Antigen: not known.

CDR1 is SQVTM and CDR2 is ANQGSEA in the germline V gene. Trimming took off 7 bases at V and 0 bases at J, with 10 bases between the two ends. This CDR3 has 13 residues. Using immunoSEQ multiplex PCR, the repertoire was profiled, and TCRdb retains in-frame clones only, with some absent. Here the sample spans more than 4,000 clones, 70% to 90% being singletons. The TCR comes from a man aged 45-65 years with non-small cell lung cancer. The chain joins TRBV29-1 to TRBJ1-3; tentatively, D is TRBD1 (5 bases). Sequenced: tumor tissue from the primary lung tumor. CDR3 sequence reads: CSASQVSGNTIYF. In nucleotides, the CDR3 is TGCAGCGCGTCACAGGTCTCTGGAAACACCATATATTTT. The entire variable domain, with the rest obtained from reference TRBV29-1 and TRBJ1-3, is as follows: SAVISQKPSRDICQRGTSLTIQCQVDSQVTMMFWYRQQPGQSLTLIATANQGSEATYESGFVIDKFPISRPNLTFSTLTVSNMSPEDSSIYLCSASQVSGNTIYFGEGSWLTVV.